Sequencing of this T cell receptor beta chain was carried out in a study of memory CD4+ T cells and cytomegalovirus serostatus. Germline V lookup: CDR1 SNHLY, CDR2 FYNNEI. J gave up 4 bases and V 10 bases, and 5 bases lay outside the gene matches. The CDR3 runs to 14 residues. The sort gate was single viable CD3+CD4+CD8-CD45RO+ cells for memory CD4+ T cells. Profiling relied on immunoSEQ multiplex PCR, and the TCRdb table lists in-frame clones only, not all of them. The sample carries 70,000 to 90,000 clones, 78% recorded once. Sequencing was done on a sample of memory CD4+ T cells from blood. The clonotype originates from an adult in good health and CMV-seropositive. The chain couples TRBV2 to TRBJ2-5; TRBD2 aligns across 14 bases. In nucleotides, the CDR3 is TGTGCCACCCTGGGACTAGCGGGAGCAGAGACCCAGTACTTC. Its protein product is CATLGLAGAETQYF. Filled out from reference TRBV2 and TRBJ2-5, the complete variable domain reads EPEVTQTPSHQVTQMGQEVILRCVPISNHLYFYWYRQILGQKVEFLVSFYNNEISEKSEIFDDQFSVERPDGSNFTLKIRSTKLEDSAMYFCATLGLAGAETQYFGPGTRLLVL.